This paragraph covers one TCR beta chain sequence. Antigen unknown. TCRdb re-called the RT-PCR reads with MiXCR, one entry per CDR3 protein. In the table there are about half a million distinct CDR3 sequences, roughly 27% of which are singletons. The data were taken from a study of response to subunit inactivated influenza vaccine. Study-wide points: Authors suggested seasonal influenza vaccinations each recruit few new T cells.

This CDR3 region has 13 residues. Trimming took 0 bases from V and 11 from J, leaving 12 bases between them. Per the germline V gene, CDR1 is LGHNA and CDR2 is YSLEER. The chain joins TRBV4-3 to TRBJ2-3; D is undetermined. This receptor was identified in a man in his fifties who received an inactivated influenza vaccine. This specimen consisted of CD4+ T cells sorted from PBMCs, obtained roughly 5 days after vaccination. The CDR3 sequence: CASSQDWREVQYF. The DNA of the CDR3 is TGCGCCAGCAGCCAAGATTGGAGAGAGGTGCAGTATTTT.